This T cell receptor (beta chain) was sequenced for a study of PD-1 blockade in classical Hodgkin lymphoma. Study in general: Patients got intravenous nivolumab 3 mg/kg every 2 weeks.

Overall study results and limits: A significant rise in TCR diversity was seen by C4D1 for CD4+ cells but not for CD8+ cells.

Sequencing used immunoSEQ multiplex PCR; TCRdb keeps in-frame clones, though not all of them. The sample contains 90,000 to 95,000 clones, 85% to 90% of which appear only once. The CDR3 sequence is 17 residues long. Losses at the gene ends were 10 bases for V and 2 bases for J; bases not matched to a gene: 13. Germline CDR1 MNHEY, CDR2 SMNVEV (reference sequence). Relapse was seen in all patients after autologous stem cell transplantation, and brentuximab vedotin exposure was variable. A remark on this clone: Its target is unknown.

The chain links TRBV27 to TRBJ2-6; 8 nucleotides line up with TRBD1. The sample was peripheral blood mononuclear cells (PBMCs), taken before the second cycle of nivolumab. The sequence was collected from a human donor with classical Hodgkin lymphoma. The CDR3 nucleotides are TGTGCCACCAGAGGTAACATCAGGGGGCCTGGGGCCAACGTCCTGACTTTC. Translated: CATRGNIRGPGANVLTF.